This record concerns one TCR beta chain sequence. This entry is derived from a study of blood T cell repertoires in COVID-19. Repertoires were generated with immunoSEQ multiplex PCR, while TCRdb's copy carries only in-frame clones and drops some. The sample holds about 180,000 clones, around 80% seen once. Specimen: PBMCs or T cells enriched from blood (not recorded which). This clonotype originated in a man between 60 and 70 years old who had been exposed to COVID-19.

The CDR3 nucleotides are TGTGCCAGCAGCCAAAGGACGGGAAGCTCCTACAATGAGCAGTTCTTC. Amino acid sequence: CASSQRTGSSYNEQFF. This chain connects TRBV3-1 (or the pseudogene TRBV3-2) to TRBJ2-1; a weak D match, TRBD2 (5 bases). Germline CDR1 and CDR2: LGHDT and YNNKEL (reference sequence). The V end was cut by 2 bases, the J end by 0 bases, with 11 bases between. CDR3 size: 16 residues.